This T cell receptor (beta chain) came from a study of blood T cells in healthy people across ages (dated by TCRdb to the mid-2010s). Background on the whole study: In model experiments, template switching captured roughly one uniquely barcoded TCR beta cDNA molecule for every two T cells. To track age-related changes in TCR beta repertoire diversity, the study relied on deep sequencing normalized with unique cDNA molecular identifiers. Donors were grouped into four age groups: young (average 16 years), middle-aged (around 39), aged (over 55) and long-lived (around 80). Donors of different ages were randomly distributed across sequencing lanes to avoid experimental bias. Two additional independent replicas of 1 million unique cDNA reads from the same blood draw were analyzed for two donors (one aged 18 to 30 and one aged 80 or older).

The donors were about 40 Caucasian individuals from Russia, aged roughly 6 to 100 years, who were systemically healthy. Approximately 10 milliliters of peripheral blood were collected from each donor into EDTA-treated Vacutainer tubes. Ficoll-Paque density-gradient centrifugation was used to isolate PBMCs, with at least 6.5 million obtained per sample. Trizol reagent was used to extract total RNA from the PBMCs, yielding at least 6 micrograms per sample. For every donor, an aliquot of PBMCs went through flow cytometry to measure the percentages of naive CD45RAhigh/CD27high T cells. What the work shows at the level of the full study, not this receptor alone: Compared with the aged group, the long-lived group had more naive CD4+ T cells, fewer expanded clones and increased TCR diversity, a pattern suggesting age selection. Conclusive comparison of naive and antigen-experienced compartments was prevented by the profiling of bulk unsorted PBMCs. Observed TCR beta diversity per million T cells fell roughly linearly with age, and a significant reduction was already apparent by age about 38. Because the CMV infection status of the donors was unknown, age-related changes in expanded clonotypes may potentially have been confounded. There was a strong correlation between observed TCR beta diversity and the percentage of naive T cells measured by flow cytometry. Estimates of total diversity based on one million sequenced T cells were regarded as lower bounds and as underestimates.

Details on this clonotype: It has no known antigen specificity. No per-base quality is available; no much larger clone lies one base away.

Library method: 5' RACE. The run used an Illumina HiSeq 2500. A second PCR of roughly 7 to 12 cycles was run with a J-beta primer mix and a sample-barcoded 5' primer. A unique molecular identifier was introduced onto each TCR beta cDNA molecule by a template-switch 5' adaptor carrying 12 random nucleotides. At least 2.5 million CDR3-containing paired-end reads were obtained from each sample. First-strand cDNA was synthesized from all RNA with the Mint cDNA synthesis kit, primed by a TRBC-specific oligonucleotide. After uracil-DNA glycosylase treatment, a first 18-cycle PCR used universal primers M1SS and BC2_uni_R on all cDNA. On the authors' methods: Normalization of each sample was performed by random selection of 1 million high-quality reads, each carrying a distinct molecular identifier. Instead of being binned into consensus sequences, reads with shared molecular identifiers were discarded. CDR3 identification, clonotype clustering and error correction used MiTCR with a Q25 quality threshold and the strictest error-elimination algorithm. A nonparametric unseen species model with Euler transformation was used to estimate a lower bound on total TCR beta diversity. The public reads were quality trimmed at Q25 with fastp and then assembled into clones with MiXCR by TCRdb, keeping productive beta chains. Every CDR3 protein is listed once, alongside the most common genes and DNA of its rows. These V and J calls rely on TCRdb rather than the paper's analysis. The table for this sample lists under 850,000 distinct CDR3 sequences; approximately 35% of them were counted only once. Of the sample, approximately 12% falls within the top ten clones.

The CDR3, from cysteine to phenylalanine, totals 15 residues. The only DNA kept is the CDR3, 45 bases in frame from the first base. V loses 2 bases, J loses 3 bases, and the germline ends lie 13 bases apart. The sequencing sample was made of blood. The TCR was taken from a man between 18 and 35 years old in good health. This chain is built from TRBV12-3 or TRBV12-4 and TRBJ1-2; the D gene remains uncertain. The sequenced DNA is TGTGCCAGCAGTTTAACGACACCCTCATACTATGGCTACACCTTC. It translates to CASSLTTPSYYGYTF.